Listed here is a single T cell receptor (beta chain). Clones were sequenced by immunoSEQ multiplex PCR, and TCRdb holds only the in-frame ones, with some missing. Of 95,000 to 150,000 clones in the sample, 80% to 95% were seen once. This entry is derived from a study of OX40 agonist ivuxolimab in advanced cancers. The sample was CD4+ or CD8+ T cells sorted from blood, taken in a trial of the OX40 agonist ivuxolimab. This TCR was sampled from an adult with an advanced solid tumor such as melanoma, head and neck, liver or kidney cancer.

This CDR3 is CASSEETAGDYGYTF. The DNA for the CDR3 is TGTGCCAGCAGTGAAGAGACAGCCGGGGACTATGGCTACACCTTC. The chain has TRBV6-1 and TRBJ1-2; D possibly corresponds to TRBD1 (5 bases). With 1 base removed from V and 3 bases from J, the gap between germline ends came to 12 bases. Germline CDR1 and CDR2: MNHNS and SASEGT. This CDR3 is 15 amino acids long.